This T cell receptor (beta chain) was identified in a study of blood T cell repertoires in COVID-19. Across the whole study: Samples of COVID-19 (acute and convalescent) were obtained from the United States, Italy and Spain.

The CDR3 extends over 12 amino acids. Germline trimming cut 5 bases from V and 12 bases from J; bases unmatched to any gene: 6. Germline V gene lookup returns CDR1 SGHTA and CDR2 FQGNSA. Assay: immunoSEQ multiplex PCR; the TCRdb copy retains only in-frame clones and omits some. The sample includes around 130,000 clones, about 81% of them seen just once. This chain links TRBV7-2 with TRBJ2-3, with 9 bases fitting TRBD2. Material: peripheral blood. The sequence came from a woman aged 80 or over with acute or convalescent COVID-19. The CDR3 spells CASSPLAGRQYF. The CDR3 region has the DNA TGTGCCAGCAGCCCCCTAGCGGGGAGACAGTATTTT.